This T cell receptor (beta chain) came from a study of PD-L1 blockade in urothelial cancer. Study-wide background: The researchers analyzed blood 3 weeks (second dose) and 6 weeks after treatment start. A median of roughly 140,000 T cells was found in the blood samples.

The CDR3 has 15 residues. V lost 4 bases, J lost 8 bases, and 9 bases stayed unmatched. Germline-derived CDR1 and CDR2 are SNHLY and FYNNEI. TCRdb keeps only in-frame clones here, not all; method: immunoSEQ multiplex PCR. The table has approximately 58,000 clones, over 75% seen once. Study outcomes and limitations: Patients with durable benefit had greater blood expansion of tumor-associated TCR clones 3 weeks into treatment.

Concerning this clone itself: Its cognate antigen is unknown.

This clonotype was obtained from a man in his 70s with urothelial cancer. The source material was PBMCs, sampled around atezolizumab (anti-PD-L1) treatment. The chain links TRBV2 to TRBJ2-1; TRBD2 matches 9 bases. For the CDR3, the DNA is TGTGCCAGCAGTGGGAATAGCGGGAGTTATGATGAGCAGTTCTTC. Its translation is CASSGNSGSYDEQFF.